A selection of T cell receptor beta chains follows, all from one sample in a study of CD8+CD57+ T cells in acquired aplastic anemia. TCRdb re-analysed the reads in MiXCR, keeping a single row per CDR3 protein. The profile shows some 200,000 distinct CDR3 sequences, approximately 60% of them singletons. Sequenced input: sorted CD4+, CD8+, or CD8+CD57+ T cells (not recorded which) from PBMCs. Receptors were obtained from a human donor in good health. The CDR3 runs from the conserved cysteine through the conserved F or W. Fields, in order: V gene, J gene, D gene, clone size, CDR3 DNA, CDR3 protein. The D gene is left open where the match is weak. Rows give clone size only sometimes, using once, few, many, or a class for an expanded clone.

v_call: TRBV29-1
j_call: TRBJ1-6
d_call: NA
clone_size: NA
cdr3_nt: TGCAGCGTTGAAGATGCTGGGGGGTTTAATTCGCCCCTCCACTTT
cdr3_aa: CSVEDAGGFNSPLHF

v_call: TRBV12-3/TRBV12-4
j_call: TRBJ1-1
d_call: NA
clone_size: NA
cdr3_nt: TGTGCCAGCAGGATTATGAACACTGAAGCTTTCTTT
cdr3_aa: CASRIMNTEAFF

v_call: TRBV29-1
j_call: TRBJ2-7
d_call: TRBD1
clone_size: NA
cdr3_nt: TGCAGCGTTGAACAGGGGGCCCACGAGCAGTACTTC
cdr3_aa: CSVEQGAHEQYF

v_call: TRBV4-1
j_call: TRBJ2-7
d_call: TRBD2
clone_size: many
cdr3_nt: TGCGCCAGCAGCCAAGATTGGACTAGCGGGTCCGGATACTACGAGCAGTACTTC
cdr3_aa: CASSQDWTSGSGYYEQYF

v_call: TRBV19
j_call: TRBJ2-7
d_call: NA
clone_size: NA
cdr3_nt: TGTGCCAGTAGTCTGGGCCTGGGCGTCGAGCAGTACTTC
cdr3_aa: CASSLGLGVEQYF

v_call: TRBV9
j_call: TRBJ2-5
d_call: TRBD1
clone_size: NA
cdr3_nt: TGTGCCAGCAGCGATTGGACAGGGATTTCATTC
cdr3_aa: CASSDWTGISF

v_call: TRBV6-1
j_call: TRBJ2-1
d_call: NA
clone_size: NA
cdr3_nt: TGTGCCAGCAGTGAATTCGATGAGCAGTTCTTC
cdr3_aa: CASSEFDEQFF

v_call: TRBV10-2
j_call: TRBJ2-7
d_call: NA
clone_size: once
cdr3_nt: TGCGCCAGCCGGGGCTCCTACGAGCAGTACTTC
cdr3_aa: CASRGSYEQYF

v_call: TRBV29-1
j_call: TRBJ1-4
d_call: NA
clone_size: NA
cdr3_nt: TGCAGCGTTGAAGTTTGGGGCGGGAGTGAAAAACTGTTTTTT
cdr3_aa: CSVEVWGGSEKLFF

v_call: TRBV3-1
j_call: TRBJ1-5
d_call: NA
clone_size: many
cdr3_nt: TGTGCCAGCAGCCACGGGATGGGGTATCAGCCCCAGCATTTT
cdr3_aa: CASSHGMGYQPQHF

v_call: TRBV2
j_call: TRBJ1-6
d_call: NA
clone_size: few
cdr3_nt: TGTGCCAGCAGCTATACGTTAAATTCACCCCTCCACTTT
cdr3_aa: CASSYTLNSPLHF

v_call: TRBV20-1
j_call: TRBJ1-6
d_call: NA
clone_size: many
cdr3_nt: TGCAGTGCTCTTCACCGGACCGCAGTTTATCGGTCACCCCTCCACTTT
cdr3_aa: CSALHRTAVYRSPLHF

v_call: TRBV15
j_call: TRBJ2-5
d_call: NA
clone_size: NA
cdr3_nt: TGTGCCACCAGCCAAGGGCGGGAGACCCAGTACTTC
cdr3_aa: CATSQGRETQYF

v_call: TRBV11-2
j_call: TRBJ1-4
d_call: NA
clone_size: many
cdr3_nt: TGTGCCAGCAGCTTAGATGACAGCCCTAATGAAAAACTGTTTTTT
cdr3_aa: CASSLDDSPNEKLFF

v_call: TRBV7-3
j_call: TRBJ2-7
d_call: TRBD1
clone_size: NA
cdr3_nt: TGTGCCAGCAGCTTAGGACAGGGGGCCCTTTACGAGCAGTACTTC
cdr3_aa: CASSLGQGALYEQYF

v_call: TRBV7-7
j_call: TRBJ2-5
d_call: TRBD2
clone_size: once
cdr3_nt: TGTGCTAGCAGTCAGGGACTAGCGGGAAAAGAGACCCAGTACTTC
cdr3_aa: CASSQGLAGKETQYF

v_call: TRBV9
j_call: TRBJ2-5
d_call: NA
clone_size: NA
cdr3_nt: TGTGCCAGCAGCGTAGAGCAGGGAGGTACCCAGTACTTC
cdr3_aa: CASSVEQGGTQYF

v_call: TRBV4-1
j_call: TRBJ1-5
d_call: TRBD1
clone_size: many
cdr3_nt: TGCGCCAGCAGCTTTGGGACAGGTCTCGCTCAGCCCCAGCATTTT
cdr3_aa: CASSFGTGLAQPQHF

v_call: TRBV29-1
j_call: TRBJ2-7
d_call: NA
clone_size: NA
cdr3_nt: TGCAGCGTTGAATACGGGGGCGGGTACGAGCAGTACTTC
cdr3_aa: CSVEYGGGYEQYF

v_call: TRBV7-8
j_call: TRBJ2-7
d_call: TRBD1
clone_size: NA
cdr3_nt: TGTGCCAGCAGCTTACTTGAGGGGGCCCACGAGCAGTACTTC
cdr3_aa: CASSLLEGAHEQYF

v_call: TRBV7-9
j_call: TRBJ2-1
d_call: TRBD2
clone_size: NA
cdr3_nt: TGTGCCAGCAGCAGCCGATTAGCGGGGCCCTACAATGAGCAGTTCTTC
cdr3_aa: CASSSRLAGPYNEQFF